The entry below describes one T cell receptor beta chain. TCRdb reprocessed the RT-PCR reads via MiXCR and lists one record per CDR3 protein. Of around 700,000 distinct CDR3 sequences listed, 14% are singletons. The germline CDR1 and CDR2 sequences are KGHDR and SFDVKD. The CDR3 is 16 amino acids. V lost 3 bases and J lost 5; bases outside the gene matches: 5. This clonotype was obtained from a female donor in good health, serving as a healthy control. The sequenced material came from memory CD4+ T cells from blood. The rearrangement uses TRBV24-1 and TRBJ2-1; the match to TRBD1 covers 11 bases. The CDR3 DNA is TGTGCCACCAGTGATACAGGACAGGGGGCTAACAATGAGCAGTTCTTC. Translation: CATSDTGQGANNEQFF.